Listed below are T cell receptor beta chains from one sample, sequenced in a study of blood T cell repertoires in COVID-19. The table came from immunoSEQ multiplex PCR; TCRdb's copy has only in-frame clones and leaves some out. The table lists roughly 230,000 clones, roughly 89% of them singletons. Source material: peripheral blood. These receptors were collected from a woman between 40 and 55 years old who had recovered from COVID-19. Each CDR3 is given with its conserved first and last residue. The order of the fields is V gene, J gene, clone size, D gene, CDR3 protein, CDR3 DNA. A D gene is named only where the DNA matches it firmly. Some rows mark clone size as missing; the rest say once, few, many or name a class of expanded clone.

V: TRBV7-3; J: TRBJ2-5; size: NA; D: TRBD1; CDR3: CASSATGVLKETQYF; DNA: TGTGCCAGCAGCGCCACAGGGGTCCTCAAAGAGACCCAGTACTTC
V: TRBV9; J: TRBJ2-1; size: NA; D: NA; CDR3: CASSQKETRNEQFF; DNA: TGTGCCAGCAGCCAAAAAGAAACTAGGAATGAGCAGTTCTTC
V: TRBV5-4; J: TRBJ1-2; size: NA; D: NA; CDR3: CASSLETVYGYTF; DNA: TGTGCCAGCAGCTTAGAAACGGTATATGGCTACACCTTC
V: TRBV7-5; J: TRBJ1-5; size: NA; D: NA; CDR3: CARISGAMCQPQHF; DNA: TGTGCCAGAATTTCAGGGGCGATGTGTCAGCCCCAGCATTTT
V: TRBV6-5; J: TRBJ2-5; size: NA; D: TRBD1; CDR3: CANTKGQVQETQYF; DNA: TGTGCCAACACGAAAGGACAGGTCCAAGAGACCCAGTACTTC
V: TRBV2; J: TRBJ1-5; size: once; D: NA; CDR3: CASSEGGGGNQPQHF; DNA: TGTGCCAGCAGTGAAGGAGGTGGGGGGAATCAGCCCCAGCATTTT
V: TRBV6-4; J: TRBJ2-1; size: once; D: TRBD2; CDR3: CASSDSASGSHEQFF; DNA: TGTGCCAGCAGTGACTCGGCTAGCGGGAGTCATGAGCAGTTCTTC
V: TRBV7-6; J: TRBJ1-1; size: NA; D: TRBD1; CDR3: CASSSNGTGGSTEAFF; DNA: TGTGCCAGCAGCTCCAACGGGACAGGGGGGAGCACTGAAGCTTTCTTT
V: TRBV29-1; J: TRBJ1-1; size: NA; D: NA; CDR3: CSVEDGTPVGTEAFF; DNA: TGCAGCGTTGAAGACGGGACACCGGTCGGTACTGAAGCTTTCTTT
V: TRBV3-1/TRBV3-2; J: TRBJ2-2; size: NA; D: TRBD2; CDR3: CASSQSGAYTGELFF; DNA: TGTGCCAGCAGCCAAAGCGGGGCCTACACCGGGGAGCTGTTTTTT
V: TRBV14; J: TRBJ1-1; size: NA; D: NA; CDR3: CASSLQTGDTEAFF; DNA: TGTGCCAGCAGCCTGCAGACGGGGGACACTGAAGCTTTCTTT
V: TRBV27; J: TRBJ2-1; size: NA; D: TRBD2; CDR3: CASREQTGLAGSNEQFF; DNA: TGTGCCAGCAGAGAACAAACTGGACTAGCGGGAAGCAATGAGCAGTTCTTC